This T cell receptor beta chain is drawn from a study of identical twins. Findings of the study overall: For monozygotic twins, models underestimated out-of-frame TCR alpha sharing. Those out-of-frame alpha sequences shared by twins showed an excess of low generation probability.

CDR3 size: 14 residues. In germline, CDR1 is SNHLY, CDR2 FYNNEI. V shed 7 bases and J shed 0 bases, with 10 bases lying between them. TCRdb re-analysed the 5' RACE reads in MiXCR, keeping a single row per CDR3 protein. The repertoire holds 450,000 or so distinct CDR3 sequences, with 13% to 15% as singletons. As regards this clonotype: The antigen is unknown.

These data were also filed under a second study, of yellow fever vaccine responses in identical twins.

V usage is TRBV2 and J usage is TRBJ2-4; D may correspond to TRBD1 or TRBD2 (5 bases each). The sequence derives from a woman aged 18-30 years in good health. The sequenced sample consisted of CD4+ T cells sorted from blood. This CDR3 is CASTPGTAKNIQYF. The CDR3 DNA sequence: TGTGCCAGCACCCCCGGGACAGCCAAAAACATTCAGTACTTC.